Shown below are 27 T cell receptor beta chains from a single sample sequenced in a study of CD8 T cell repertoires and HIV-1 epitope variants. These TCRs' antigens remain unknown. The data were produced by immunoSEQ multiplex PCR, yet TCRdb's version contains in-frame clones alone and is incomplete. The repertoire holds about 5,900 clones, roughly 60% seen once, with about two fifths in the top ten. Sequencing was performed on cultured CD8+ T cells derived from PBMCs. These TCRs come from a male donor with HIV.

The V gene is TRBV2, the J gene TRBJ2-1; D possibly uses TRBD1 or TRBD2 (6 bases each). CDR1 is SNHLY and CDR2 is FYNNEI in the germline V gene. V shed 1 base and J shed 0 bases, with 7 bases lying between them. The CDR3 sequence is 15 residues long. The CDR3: CASSEGGASYNEQFF. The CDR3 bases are TGTGCCAGCAGTGAAGGGGGGGCCTCCTACAATGAGCAGTTCTTC.

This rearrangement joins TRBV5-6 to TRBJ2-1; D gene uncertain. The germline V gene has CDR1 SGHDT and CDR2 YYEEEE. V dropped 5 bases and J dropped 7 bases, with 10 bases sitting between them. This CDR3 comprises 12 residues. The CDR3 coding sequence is TGTGCCAGCAGTTTGACCGGGAATGAGCAGTTCTTC. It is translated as CASSLTGNEQFF.

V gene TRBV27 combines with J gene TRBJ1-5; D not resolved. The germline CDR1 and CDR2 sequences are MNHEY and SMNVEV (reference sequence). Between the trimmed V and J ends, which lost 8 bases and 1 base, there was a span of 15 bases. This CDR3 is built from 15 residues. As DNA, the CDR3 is TGTGCCAGCGAACGGAAGGGATTCAGCAATCAGCCCCAGCATTTT. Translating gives CASERKGFSNQPQHF.

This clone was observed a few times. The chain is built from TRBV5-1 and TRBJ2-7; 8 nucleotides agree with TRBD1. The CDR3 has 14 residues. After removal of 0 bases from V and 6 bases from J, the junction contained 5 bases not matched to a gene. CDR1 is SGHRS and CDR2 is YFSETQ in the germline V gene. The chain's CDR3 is CASSLANRGSEQYF. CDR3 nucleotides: TGCGCCAGCAGCTTGGCCAACAGGGGGAGCGAGCAGTACTTC.

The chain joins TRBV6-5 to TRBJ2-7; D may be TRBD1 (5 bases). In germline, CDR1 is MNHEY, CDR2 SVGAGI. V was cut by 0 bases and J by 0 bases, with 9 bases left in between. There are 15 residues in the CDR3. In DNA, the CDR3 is TGTGCCAGCAGTTACTCCAGACAGAGCTCCTACGAGCAGTACTTC. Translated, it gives CASSYSRQSSYEQYF.

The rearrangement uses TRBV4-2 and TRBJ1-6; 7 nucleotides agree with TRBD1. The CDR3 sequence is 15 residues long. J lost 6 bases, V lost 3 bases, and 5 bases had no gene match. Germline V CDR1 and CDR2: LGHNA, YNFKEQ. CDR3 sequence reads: CASSQDPGGNSPLHF. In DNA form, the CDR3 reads TGTGCCAGCAGCCAGGATCCAGGGGGTAATTCACCCCTCCACTTT.

Here the CDR3 DNA reads TGTGCCAGCAGCCAACAGGGGCGCGCCTACGAGCAGTACTTC. As protein: CASSQQGRAYEQYF. The genes are TRBV14 and TRBJ2-7; possible D gene TRBD1, 6 bases. Germline lookup yields CDR1 SGHDN and CDR2 FVKESK. This CDR3 is built from 14 residues. Trimming shortened V by 2 bases and J by 2 bases, and 10 bases separated the two germline ends.

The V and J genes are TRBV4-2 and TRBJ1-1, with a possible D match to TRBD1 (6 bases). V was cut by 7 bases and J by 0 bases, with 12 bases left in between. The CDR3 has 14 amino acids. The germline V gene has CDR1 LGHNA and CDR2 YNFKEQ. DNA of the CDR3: TGTGCCAGCAAGCCGGACAGTCTGAACACTGAAGCTTTCTTT. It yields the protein CASKPDSLNTEAFF.

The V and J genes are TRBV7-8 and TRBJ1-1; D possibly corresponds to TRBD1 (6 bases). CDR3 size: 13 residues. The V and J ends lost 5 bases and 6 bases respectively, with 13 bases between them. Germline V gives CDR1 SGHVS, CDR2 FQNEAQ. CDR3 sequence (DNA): TGTGCCAGCAGCCATGCAGGGGTGGCTGAAGCTTTCTTT. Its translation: CASSHAGVAEAFF.

The CDR3: CASSYSKNGEKLFF. Here the CDR3 DNA reads TGTGCCAGCAGTTACTCGAAAAATGGTGAAAAACTGTTTTTT. This rearrangement joins TRBV6-5 to TRBJ1-4; no clear D. CDR3 length: 14 amino acids. Trimming removed 0 bases at V and 7 bases at J, with 9 bases between. In germline, CDR1 is MNHEY, CDR2 SVGAGI.

The CDR3 DNA reads TGTGCCAGCAGCGCCTTCTCTTCCGGTGAGCAGTTCTTC. Translation: CASSAFSSGEQFF. The chain employs TRBV7-2 and TRBJ2-1; D unresolved. Trimming removed 5 bases from V and 9 bases from J, with 14 bases in between. The CDR3 extends over 13 amino acids. Germline V CDR1 and CDR2: SGHTA, FQGNSA.

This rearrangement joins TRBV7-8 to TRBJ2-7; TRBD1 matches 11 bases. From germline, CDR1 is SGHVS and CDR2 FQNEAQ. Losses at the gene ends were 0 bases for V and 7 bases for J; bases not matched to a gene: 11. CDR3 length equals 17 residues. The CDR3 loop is CASSLAGLGQGAYEQYF. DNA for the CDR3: TGTGCCAGCAGCTTAGCAGGACTAGGACAGGGGGCTTATGAGCAGTACTTC.

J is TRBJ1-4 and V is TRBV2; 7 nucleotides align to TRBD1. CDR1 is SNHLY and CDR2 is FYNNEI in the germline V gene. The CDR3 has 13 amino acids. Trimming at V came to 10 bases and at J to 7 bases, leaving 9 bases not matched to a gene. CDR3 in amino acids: CAIPTGLSEKLFF. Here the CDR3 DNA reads TGTGCCATCCCGACAGGGTTGAGTGAAAAACTGTTTTTT.

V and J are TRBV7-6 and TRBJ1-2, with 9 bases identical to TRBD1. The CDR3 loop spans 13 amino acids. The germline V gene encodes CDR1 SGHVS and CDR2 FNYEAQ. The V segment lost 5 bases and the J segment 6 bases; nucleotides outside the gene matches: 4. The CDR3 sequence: CASSGQGWNGYTF. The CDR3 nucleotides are TGTGCCAGCAGCGGACAGGGGTGGAATGGCTACACCTTC.

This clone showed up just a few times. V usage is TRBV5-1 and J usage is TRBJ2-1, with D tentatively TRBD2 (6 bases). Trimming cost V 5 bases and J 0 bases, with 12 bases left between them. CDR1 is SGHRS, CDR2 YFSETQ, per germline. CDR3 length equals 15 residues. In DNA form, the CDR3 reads TGCGCCAGCAGTCGGGGACTGGCCTCCTACAATGAGCAGTTCTTC. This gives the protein CASSRGLASYNEQFF. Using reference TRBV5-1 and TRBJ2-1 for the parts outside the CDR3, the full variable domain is KAGVTQTPRYLIKTRGQQVTLSCSPISGHRSVSWYQQTPGQGLQFLFEYFSETQRNKGNFPGRFSGRQFSNSRSEMNVSTLELGDSALYLCASSRGLASYNEQFFGPGTRLTVL.

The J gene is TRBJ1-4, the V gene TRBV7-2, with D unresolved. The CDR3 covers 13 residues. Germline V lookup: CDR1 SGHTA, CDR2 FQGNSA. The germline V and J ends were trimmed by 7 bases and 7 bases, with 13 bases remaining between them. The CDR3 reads CASTGLFGEKLFF. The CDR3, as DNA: TGTGCCAGCACCGGTCTCTTTGGTGAAAAACTGTTTTTT.

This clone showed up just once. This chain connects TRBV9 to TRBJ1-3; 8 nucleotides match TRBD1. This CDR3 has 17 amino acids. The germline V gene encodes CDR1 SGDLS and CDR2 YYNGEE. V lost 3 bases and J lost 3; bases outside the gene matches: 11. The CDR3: CASSGRRTGLSGNTIYF. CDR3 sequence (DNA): TGTGCCAGCAGCGGACGAAGGACAGGGCTGAGTGGAAACACCATATATTTT.

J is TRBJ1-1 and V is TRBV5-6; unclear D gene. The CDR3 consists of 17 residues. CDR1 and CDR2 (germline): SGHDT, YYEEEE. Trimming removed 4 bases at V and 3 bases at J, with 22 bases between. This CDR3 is CASSPVWSAMVDTEAFF. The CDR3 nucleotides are TGTGCCAGCAGCCCCGTATGGTCCGCGATGGTGGACACTGAAGCTTTCTTT.

The CDR3 loop reads CASSPRGLNTEAFF. The CDR3 coding sequence is TGCGCCAGCAGTCCTAGGGGGCTGAACACTGAAGCTTTCTTT. The chain has TRBV4-3 and TRBJ1-1; 7 bases fit TRBD1. Germline V CDR1 and CDR2: LGHNA, YSLEER. The trim removed 6 bases at V and 0 bases at J, leaving 4 bases unmatched. The CDR3 is 14 residues long.

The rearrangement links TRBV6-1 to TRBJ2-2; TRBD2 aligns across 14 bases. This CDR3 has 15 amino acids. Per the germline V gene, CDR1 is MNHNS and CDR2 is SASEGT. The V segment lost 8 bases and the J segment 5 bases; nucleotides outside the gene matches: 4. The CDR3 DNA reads TGTGCCAGCGGACTAGCGGGAGGAAAAACCGGGGAGCTGTTTTTT. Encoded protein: CASGLAGGKTGELFF.

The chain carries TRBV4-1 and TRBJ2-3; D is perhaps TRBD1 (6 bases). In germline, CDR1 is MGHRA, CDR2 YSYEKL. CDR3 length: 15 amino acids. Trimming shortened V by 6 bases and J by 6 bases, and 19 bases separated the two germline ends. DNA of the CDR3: TGCGCCAGCAGAGGGTCAGGGGCAGGTTTGGATACGCAGTATTTT. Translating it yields CASRGSGAGLDTQYF.

As DNA, the CDR3 is TGTGCCAGCAGCTTTTGGGGAGGGGGTTACAATGAGCAGTTCTTC. It codes for CASSFWGGGYNEQFF. V usage is TRBV5-4 and J usage is TRBJ2-1; tentative D call: TRBD2 (7 bases). Deletions cut 2 bases from V and 4 bases from J, with 13 bases between. CDR3 size: 15 residues. CDR1 is SGHNT and CDR2 is YYREEE in the germline V gene (reference sequence).

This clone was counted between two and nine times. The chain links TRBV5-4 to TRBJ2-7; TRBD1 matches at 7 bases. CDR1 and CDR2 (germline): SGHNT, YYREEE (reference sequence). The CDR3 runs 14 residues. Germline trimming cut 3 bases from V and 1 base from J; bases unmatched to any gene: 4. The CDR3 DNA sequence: TGTGCCAGCAGCTATATGACAGGGTCCTACGAGCAGTACTTC. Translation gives CASSYMTGSYEQYF. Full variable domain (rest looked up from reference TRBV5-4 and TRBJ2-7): ETGVTQSPTHLIKTRGQQVTLRCSSQSGHNTVSWYQQALGQGPQFIFQYYREEENGRGNFPPRFSGLQFPNYSSELNVNALELDDSALYLCASSYMTGSYEQYFGPGTRLTVT.

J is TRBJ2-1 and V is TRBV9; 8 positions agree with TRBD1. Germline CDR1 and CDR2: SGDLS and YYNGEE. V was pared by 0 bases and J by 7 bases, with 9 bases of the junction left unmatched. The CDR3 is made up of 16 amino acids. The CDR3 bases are TGTGCCAGCAGCGTAGGGTCAGGGGGCTTCGGGAATGAGCAGTTCTTC. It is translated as CASSVGSGGFGNEQFF. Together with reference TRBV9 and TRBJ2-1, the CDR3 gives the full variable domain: DSGVTQTPKHLITATGQRVTLRCSPRSGDLSVYWYQQSLDQGLQFLIQYYNGEERAKGNILERFSAQQFPDLHSELNLSSLELGDSALYFCASSVGSGGFGNEQFFGPGTRLTVL.

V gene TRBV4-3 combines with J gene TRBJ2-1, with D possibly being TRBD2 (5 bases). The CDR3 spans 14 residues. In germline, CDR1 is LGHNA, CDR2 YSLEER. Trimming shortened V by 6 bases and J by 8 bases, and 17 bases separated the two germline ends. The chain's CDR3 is CASRYTVGNDEQFF. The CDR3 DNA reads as TGCGCCAGCAGATATACCGTCGGGAACGATGAGCAGTTCTTC.

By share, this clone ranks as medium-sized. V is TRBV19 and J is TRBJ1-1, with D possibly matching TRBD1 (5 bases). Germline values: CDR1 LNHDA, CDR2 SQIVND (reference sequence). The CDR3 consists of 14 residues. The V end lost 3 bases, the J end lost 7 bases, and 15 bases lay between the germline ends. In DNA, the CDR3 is TGTGCCAGTAGTATTGGCGGGGCAGCCCTTGAAGCTTTCTTT. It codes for CASSIGGAALEAFF.

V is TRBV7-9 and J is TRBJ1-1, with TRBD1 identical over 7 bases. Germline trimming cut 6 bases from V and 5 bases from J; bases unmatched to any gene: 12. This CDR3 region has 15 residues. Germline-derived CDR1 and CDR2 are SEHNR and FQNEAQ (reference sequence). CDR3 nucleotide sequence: TGTGCCAGCAGTCGTCCCGACAGGGTAAAAACTGAAGCTTTCTTT. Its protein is CASSRPDRVKTEAFF. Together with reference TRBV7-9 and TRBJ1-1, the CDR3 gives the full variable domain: DTGVSQNPRHKITKRGQNVTFRCDPISEHNRLYWYRQTLGQGPEFLTYFQNEAQLEKSRLLSDRFSAERPKGSFSTLEIQRTEQGDSAMYLCASSRPDRVKTEAFFGQGTRLTVV.